The rows below give T cell receptor beta chains drawn from one sample of a study of graft-versus-host responses after intestinal transplantation. These receptors have no identified antigens. TCRdb's copy holds only in-frame clones and misses some; the assay was immunoSEQ multiplex PCR. The sample holds tens of thousands of clones, about 94% seen once. Specimen: unstimulated CD4+ T cells sorted from spleen or lymph node cells, collected before transplant. The source of these receptors is a human donor who was the organ donor for an intestinal transplant. The CDR3 runs from the conserved cysteine through the conserved F or W. D genes are given only for firm matches. The listing skips clone size in some rows; elsewhere it reads once, few, many or a size class.

>18|NA|TRBJ1-6|TRBV19|NA
CASSISSGTSSYNSPLHF
TGTGCCAGTAGTATATCGTCAGGTACCAGCTCCTATAATTCACCCCTCCACTTT
>13|NA|TRBJ1-2|TRBV2|NA
CATGPGRYSGYTF
TGTGCCACGGGCCCGGGCCGTTATAGTGGCTACACCTTC
>11|NA|TRBJ2-7|TRBV29-1|NA
CSVRHLYEQYF
TGCAGCGTTCGACACCTCTACGAGCAGTACTTC
>15|NA|TRBJ2-3|TRBV28|TRBD2
CASSSPAGGRDTQYF
TGTGCCAGCAGTTCGCCAGCGGGGGGGAGAGATACGCAGTATTTT
>13|NA|TRBJ2-5|TRBV6-1|NA
CASSGDRPETQYF
TGTGCCAGCAGTGGAGATAGGCCAGAGACCCAGTACTTC
>15|NA|TRBJ2-1|TRBV5-1|NA
CASSLGSGPYNEQFF
TGCGCCAGCAGCTTGGGGAGCGGTCCCTACAATGAGCAGTTCTTC
>11|NA|TRBJ1-1|TRBV10-3|NA
CAISEREEAFF
TGTGCCATCAGTGAGCGGGAGGAAGCTTTCTTT
>14|NA|TRBJ1-1|TRBV5-1|NA
CASSLDTTDTEAFF
TGCGCCAGCAGCTTGGACACTACCGACACTGAAGCTTTCTTT
>15|NA|TRBJ1-2|TRBV10-2|NA
CASREFQQENYGYTF
TGCGCCAGCAGAGAGTTCCAACAGGAGAACTATGGCTACACCTTC
>13|NA|TRBJ2-7|TRBV30|TRBD1
CAWSRDRGYEQYF
TGTGCCTGGAGCCGGGACAGGGGATACGAGCAGTACTTC
>13|NA|TRBJ2-5|TRBV5-5|TRBD1
CASSVTGGETQYF
TGTGCCAGCAGCGTTACAGGGGGAGAGACCCAGTACTTC
>14|NA|TRBJ1-1|TRBV2|NA
CASSELGVNTEAFF
TGTGCCAGCAGTGAATTAGGGGTGAACACTGAAGCTTTCTTT
>15|NA|TRBJ1-5|TRBV4-2|TRBD1
CASSQGDRLNQPQHF
TGTGCCAGCAGCCAAGGGGACAGGTTAAATCAGCCCCAGCATTTT
>16|NA|TRBJ1-1|TRBV5-1|NA
CASSLDGGIRNTEAFF
TGCGCCAGCAGCCTGGACGGGGGGATACGGAACACTGAAGCTTTCTTT
>14|NA|TRBJ2-3|TRBV7-3|NA
CASSLTPSTDTQYF
TGTGCCAGCAGCTTGACACCTAGCACAGATACGCAGTATTTT
>12|NA|TRBJ1-2|TRBV2|NA
CATQGGNYGYTF
TGTGCCACACAGGGTGGTAACTATGGCTACACCTTC
>13|NA|TRBJ2-7|TRBV9|NA
CASSAETSGEQYF
TGTGCCAGCAGCGCCGAAACTAGTGGCGAGCAGTACTTC
>13|NA|TRBJ1-2|TRBV5-1|NA
CASSFGTLYGYTF
TGCGCCAGCAGCTTTGGGACCCTCTATGGCTACACCTTC
>14|once|TRBJ1-6|TRBV5-6|NA
CASSLVGGGSPLHF
TGTGCCAGCAGCTTGGTCGGGGGCGGTTCACCCCTCCACTTT
>16|NA|TRBJ1-2|TRBV6-5|NA
CASSFGTGPDSYGYTF
TGTGCCAGCAGTTTCGGGACGGGCCCGGATAGCTATGGCTACACCTTC
>15|NA|TRBJ2-7|TRBV28|TRBD2
CASTRGLAGYYEQYF
TGTGCCAGCACCCGGGGACTAGCGGGGTACTACGAGCAGTACTTC
>13|NA|TRBJ2-5|TRBV11-1|TRBD1
CASSPRGRETQYF
TGTGCCAGCAGCCCCAGGGGGCGGGAGACCCAGTACTTC
>13|NA|TRBJ2-7|TRBV6-5|NA
CASSPDWKREQYF
TGTGCCAGCAGTCCCGACTGGAAGCGCGAGCAGTACTTC
>16|NA|TRBJ2-5|TRBV4-2|TRBD1
CASSHVPGQGQETQYF
TGTGCCAGCAGCCATGTTCCGGGACAGGGGCAAGAGACCCAGTACTTC
>15|NA|TRBJ1-5|TRBV2|NA
CASSEGPELYQPQHF
TGTGCCAGCAGTGAAGGGCCCGAGTTATATCAGCCCCAGCATTTT
>14|NA|TRBJ2-7|TRBV6-5|NA
CASRLGSLNGEQYF
TGTGCCAGCAGGCTGGGGAGTCTCAACGGCGAGCAGTACTTC
>12|NA|TRBJ2-2|TRBV11-1|NA
CASSLNTGELFF
TGTGCCAGCAGCTTGAACACCGGGGAGCTGTTTTTT
>15|few|TRBJ2-4|TRBV6-1|NA
CASSEPTASSNIQYF
TGTGCCAGCAGTGAACCCACAGCGTCCAGTAACATTCAGTACTTC
>14|NA|TRBJ2-7|TRBV6-1|TRBD1
CASRDRASSYEQYF
TGTGCCAGTAGGGACAGGGCCTCTTCCTACGAGCAGTACTTC
>14|once|TRBJ1-1|TRBV4-3|NA
CASSRDRLNTEAFF
TGCGCCAGCAGCCGAGACAGATTGAACACTGAAGCTTTCTTT
>15|NA|TRBJ2-5|TRBV6-5|TRBD1
CASRGGTGGRETQYF
TGTGCCAGCAGGGGAGGGACAGGGGGCCGGGAGACCCAGTACTTC
>16|NA|TRBJ2-3|TRBV9|TRBD2
CASSVETSGGVNTQYF
TGTGCCAGCAGCGTAGAGACTAGCGGGGGGGTTAATACGCAGTATTTT
>16|NA|TRBJ2-7|TRBV5-4|TRBD1
CASSSLNRGRPYEQYF
TGTGCCAGCAGTTCCCTAAACAGGGGGCGCCCCTACGAGCAGTACTTC
>17|NA|TRBJ1-1|TRBV7-2|NA
CASSFRGSGFMNTEAFF
TGTGCCAGCAGCTTCCGGGGCTCAGGATTCATGAACACTGAAGCTTTCTTT
>14|NA|TRBJ2-7|TRBV6-5|NA
CASSRTRGASEQYF
TGTGCCAGCAGTCGCACTAGGGGAGCCTCCGAGCAGTACTTC
>15|NA|TRBJ1-6|TRBV18|NA
CASSPGTSDNSPLHF
TGTGCCAGCTCACCAGGGACATCCGATAATTCACCCCTCCACTTT
>16|NA|TRBJ2-7|TRBV29-1|NA
CSVEEFSGTSLYEQYF
TGCAGCGTTGAAGAGTTTTCCGGGACAAGCCTCTACGAGCAGTACTTC
>14|NA|TRBJ2-5|TRBV7-7|TRBD2
CASSPGPGGETQYF
TGTGCTAGCAGCCCTGGTCCGGGGGGGGAGACCCAGTACTTC
>15|NA|TRBJ1-5|TRBV7-6|NA
CASSYRPGEDQPQHF
TGTGCCAGCAGCTACAGACCGGGGGAGGATCAGCCCCAGCATTTT
>15|NA|TRBJ1-1|TRBV5-1|NA
CASNLLGITNTEAFF
TGCGCCAGCAACTTGTTAGGGATCACGAACACTGAAGCTTTCTTT
>13|once|TRBJ1-2|TRBV10-2|NA
CASSAQGDYGYTF
TGCGCCAGCAGTGCTCAGGGAGACTATGGCTACACCTTC
>10|NA|TRBJ2-5|TRBV20-1|NA
CSAPLGTQYF
TGCAGTGCCCCATTAGGGACCCAGTACTTC
>15|NA|TRBJ2-1|TRBV19|NA
CASRERGPSGNEQFF
TGTGCCAGTAGAGAAAGGGGCCCATCTGGCAATGAGCAGTTCTTC
>15|NA|TRBJ2-5|TRBV28|NA
CASSSMPVPGIAQYF
TGTGCCAGCAGTTCCATGCCCGTCCCCGGAATCGCCCAGTACTTC
>13|NA|TRBJ2-3|TRBV9|NA
CASSPVEGNTQYF
TGTGCCAGCAGCCCAGTGGAGGGGAATACGCAGTATTTT
>16|NA|TRBJ2-1|TRBV7-9|TRBD1
CASTGTTTGLNNEQFF
TGTGCCAGCACCGGGACCACGACAGGGTTGAACAATGAGCAGTTCTTC
>15|NA|TRBJ1-4|TRBV18|TRBD1
CASSPETGANEKLFF
TGTGCCAGCTCACCTGAGACAGGGGCTAATGAAAAACTGTTTTTT
>15|NA|TRBJ2-5|TRBV7-3|TRBD2
CASSLWGLAGETQYF
TGTGCCAGCAGCTTATGGGGACTAGCGGGGGAGACCCAGTACTTC
>13|NA|TRBJ1-2|TRBV30|NA
CASDGIVRSGYTF
TGTGCCAGCGATGGGATAGTGAGGAGTGGCTACACCTTC
>11|NA|TRBJ1-2|TRBV20-1|NA
CSARGGYGYTF
TGCAGTGCTAGGGGGGGCTATGGCTACACCTTC
>15|NA|TRBJ2-2|TRBV2|TRBD1
CASSRQGRNTGELFF
TGTGCCAGCAGTCGACAGGGGCGAAACACCGGGGAGCTGTTTTTT
>15|NA|TRBJ2-1|TRBV6-4|TRBD2
CASSHTSGGTDEQFF
TGTGCCAGCAGCCATACTAGCGGGGGGACGGATGAGCAGTTCTTC
>13|NA|TRBJ1-5|TRBV7-9|NA
CASSLGARQPQHF
TGTGCCAGCAGCTTAGGAGCGCGACAGCCCCAGCATTTT
>14|NA|TRBJ2-7|TRBV6-5|NA
CASLLARGPYEQYF
TGTGCCAGCCTCCTGGCCAGGGGACCCTACGAGCAGTACTTC
>14|NA|TRBJ1-1|TRBV11-3|NA
CASSLAVRGPEAFF
TGTGCCAGCAGCTTAGCAGTCAGGGGCCCTGAAGCTTTCTTT
>14|NA|TRBJ1-2|TRBV7-9|NA
CASSLGVAGYGYTF
TGTGCCAGCAGCTTAGGGGTAGCGGGCTATGGCTACACCTTC
>17|NA|TRBJ1-2|TRBV28|NA
CASSFLTGRLTNYGYTF
TGTGCCAGCAGTTTCTTGACAGGCCGCCTTACTAACTATGGCTACACCTTC
>16|NA|TRBJ1-3|TRBV18|TRBD1
CASSPGQGNAGNTIYF
TGTGCCAGCTCACCAGGACAGGGGAACGCTGGAAACACCATATATTTT
>15|NA|TRBJ1-2|TRBV10-1|NA
CASLNRQKIEYGYTF
TGCGCCAGCCTAAACCGACAAAAGATAGAGTATGGCTACACCTTC
>18|NA|TRBJ2-6|TRBV28|NA
CASSPTGRGAPGANVLTF
TGTGCCAGCAGTCCTACGGGCAGGGGTGCGCCTGGGGCCAACGTCCTGACTTTC